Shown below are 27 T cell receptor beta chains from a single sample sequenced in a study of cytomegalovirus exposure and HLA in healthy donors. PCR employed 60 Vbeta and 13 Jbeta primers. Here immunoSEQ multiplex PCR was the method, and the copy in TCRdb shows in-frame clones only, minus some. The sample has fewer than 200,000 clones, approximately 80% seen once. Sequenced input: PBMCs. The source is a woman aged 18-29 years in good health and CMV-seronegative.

The CDR3 region is CASSPPGEQYF. CDR3 bases: TGTGCCAGCAGTCCCCCCGGCGAGCAGTACTTC. V is TRBV7-2 and J is TRBJ2-7; D unresolved. This CDR3 comprises 11 residues. Germline CDR1 reads SGHTA; CDR2 reads FQGNSA. The V and J ends lost 6 bases and 6 bases respectively, with 9 bases between them.

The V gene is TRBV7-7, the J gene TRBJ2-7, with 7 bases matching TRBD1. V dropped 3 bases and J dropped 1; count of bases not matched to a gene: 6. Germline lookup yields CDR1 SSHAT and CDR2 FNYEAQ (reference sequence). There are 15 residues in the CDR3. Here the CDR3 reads CASSFRQGTSYEQYF. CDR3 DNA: TGTGCCAGCAGCTTCCGACAGGGAACTTCCTACGAGCAGTACTTC.

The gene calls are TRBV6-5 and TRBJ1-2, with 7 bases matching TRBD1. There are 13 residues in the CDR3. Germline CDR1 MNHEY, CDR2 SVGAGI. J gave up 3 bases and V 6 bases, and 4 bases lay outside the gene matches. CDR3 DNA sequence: TGTGCCAGCAGCCCTACAGGGGACTATGGCTACACCTTC. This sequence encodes CASSPTGDYGYTF.

The CDR3 coding sequence is TGTGCCAGCTCACCACGCGGACAGAACTACGAGCAGTACTTC. Its protein is CASSPRGQNYEQYF. The chain uses TRBV18 and TRBJ2-7, with D perhaps TRBD1 (6 bases). Germline CDR1 reads KGHSH; CDR2 reads LQKENI. The CDR3 has 14 amino acids. V lost 1 base, J lost 3 bases, and 10 bases lay in between. Using reference TRBV18 and TRBJ2-7 for the parts outside the CDR3, the full variable domain is NAGVMQNPRHLVRRRGQEARLRCSPMKGHSHVYWYRQLPEEGLKFMVYLQKENIIDESGMPKERFSAEFPKEGPSILRIQQVVRGDSAAYFCASSPRGQNYEQYFGPGTRLTVT.

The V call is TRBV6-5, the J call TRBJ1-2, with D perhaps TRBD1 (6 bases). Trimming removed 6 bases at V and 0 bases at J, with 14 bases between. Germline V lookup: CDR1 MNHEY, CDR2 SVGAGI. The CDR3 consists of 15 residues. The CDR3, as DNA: TGTGCCAGCAGGAATGACAGGAGCGCTAACTATGGCTACACCTTC. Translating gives CASRNDRSANYGYTF.

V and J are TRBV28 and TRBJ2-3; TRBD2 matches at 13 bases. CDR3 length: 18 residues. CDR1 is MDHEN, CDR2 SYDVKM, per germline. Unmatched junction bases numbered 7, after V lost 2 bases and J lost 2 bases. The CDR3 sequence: CASSLGLAGDISTDTQYF. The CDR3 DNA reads TGTGCCAGCAGTTTAGGACTAGCGGGAGACATTTCCACAGATACGCAGTATTTT.

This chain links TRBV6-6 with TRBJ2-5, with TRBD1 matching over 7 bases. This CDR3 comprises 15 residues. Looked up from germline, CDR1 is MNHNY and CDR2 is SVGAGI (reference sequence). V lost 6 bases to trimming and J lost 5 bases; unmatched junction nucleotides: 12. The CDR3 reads CASRPGTATTETQYF. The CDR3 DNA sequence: TGTGCCAGCAGACCCGGGACAGCGACAACGGAGACCCAGTACTTC.

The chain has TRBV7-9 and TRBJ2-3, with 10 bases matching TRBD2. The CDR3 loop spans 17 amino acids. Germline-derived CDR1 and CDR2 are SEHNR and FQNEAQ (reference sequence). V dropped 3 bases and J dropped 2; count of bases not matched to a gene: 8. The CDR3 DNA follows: TGTGCCAGCAGCTTCATTCCCACTAGCGGGAACACAGATACGCAGTATTTT. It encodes CASSFIPTSGNTDTQYF.

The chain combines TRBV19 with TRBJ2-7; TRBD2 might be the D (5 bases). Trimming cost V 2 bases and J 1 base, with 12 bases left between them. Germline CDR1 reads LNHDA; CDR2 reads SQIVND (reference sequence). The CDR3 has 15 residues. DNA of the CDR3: TGTGCCAGTAGTATATCGGGGTTCCCGTCCTACGAGCAGTACTTC. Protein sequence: CASSISGFPSYEQYF.

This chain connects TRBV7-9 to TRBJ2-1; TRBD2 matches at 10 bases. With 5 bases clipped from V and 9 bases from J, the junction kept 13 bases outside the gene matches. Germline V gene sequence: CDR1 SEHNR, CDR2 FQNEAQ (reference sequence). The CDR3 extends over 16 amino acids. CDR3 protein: CASSVGLAAGVGEQFF. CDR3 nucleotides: TGTGCCAGCAGCGTCGGACTAGCGGCCGGAGTGGGTGAGCAGTTCTTC. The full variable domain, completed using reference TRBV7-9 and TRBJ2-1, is DTGVSQNPRHKITKRGQNVTFRCDPISEHNRLYWYRQTLGQGPEFLTYFQNEAQLEKSRLLSDRFSAERPKGSFSTLEIQRTEQGDSAMYLCASSVGLAAGVGEQFFGPGTRLTVL.

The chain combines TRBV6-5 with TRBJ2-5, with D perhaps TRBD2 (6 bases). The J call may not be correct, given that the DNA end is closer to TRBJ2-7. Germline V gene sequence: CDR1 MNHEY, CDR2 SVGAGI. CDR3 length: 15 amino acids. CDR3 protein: CASSPSAGHNYEQYF. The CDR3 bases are TGTGCCAGCAGTCCCTCGGCGGGGCACAACTACGAGCAGTACTTC.

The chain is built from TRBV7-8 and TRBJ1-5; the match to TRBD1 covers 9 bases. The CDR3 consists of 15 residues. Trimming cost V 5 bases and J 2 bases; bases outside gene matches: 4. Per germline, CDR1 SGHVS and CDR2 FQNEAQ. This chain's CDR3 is CASSPGQGRNQPQHF. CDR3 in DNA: TGTGCCAGCAGCCCGGGACAGGGCCGCAATCAGCCCCAGCATTTT.

The CDR3, as DNA: TGTGCCAGCAGCCTGCGGGGGATCGAGCAGTACTTC. This codes for CASSLRGIEQYF. The chain combines TRBV28 with TRBJ2-7, with 7 bases fitting TRBD2. The CDR3 runs 12 residues. With V trimmed by 6 bases and J by 6 bases, 5 bases remained unmatched. Looked up from germline, CDR1 is MDHEN and CDR2 is SYDVKM.

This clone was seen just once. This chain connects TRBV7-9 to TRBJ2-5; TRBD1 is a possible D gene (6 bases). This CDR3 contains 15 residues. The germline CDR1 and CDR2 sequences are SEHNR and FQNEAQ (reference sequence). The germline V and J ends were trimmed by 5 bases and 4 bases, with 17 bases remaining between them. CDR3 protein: CASSPYRDNLETQYF. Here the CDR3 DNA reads TGTGCCAGCAGCCCCTACCGGGACAATTTAGAGACCCAGTACTTC.

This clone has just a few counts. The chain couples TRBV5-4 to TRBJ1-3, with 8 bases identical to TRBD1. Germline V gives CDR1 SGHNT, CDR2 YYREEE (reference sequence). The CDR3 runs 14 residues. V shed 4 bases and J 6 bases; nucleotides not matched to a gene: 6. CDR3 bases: TGTGCCAGCAGCCCGGGACAGGATGTAAACACCATATATTTT. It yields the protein CASSPGQDVNTIYF. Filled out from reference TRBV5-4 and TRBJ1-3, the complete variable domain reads ETGVTQSPTHLIKTRGQQVTLRCSSQSGHNTVSWYQQALGQGPQFIFQYYREEENGRGNFPPRFSGLQFPNYSSELNVNALELDDSALYLCASSPGQDVNTIYFGEGSWLTVV.

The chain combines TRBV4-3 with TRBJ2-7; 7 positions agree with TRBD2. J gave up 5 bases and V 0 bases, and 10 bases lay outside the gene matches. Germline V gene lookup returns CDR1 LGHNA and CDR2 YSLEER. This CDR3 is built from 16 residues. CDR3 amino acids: CASSQDLREGSNEQYF. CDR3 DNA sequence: TGCGCCAGCAGCCAAGATCTGAGGGAGGGTTCCAACGAGCAGTACTTC.

CDR3 in DNA: TGTGCCAGCAGCTTCTTCGAACAGGGGTCGGGAGAAGCTTTCTTT. Its translation is CASSFFEQGSGEAFF. This sequence joins TRBV7-9 and TRBJ1-1; 7 bases align to TRBD1. The CDR3 length is 15 residues. Germline V lookup: CDR1 SEHNR, CDR2 FQNEAQ (reference sequence). V lost 3 bases and J lost 8; bases outside the gene matches: 12.

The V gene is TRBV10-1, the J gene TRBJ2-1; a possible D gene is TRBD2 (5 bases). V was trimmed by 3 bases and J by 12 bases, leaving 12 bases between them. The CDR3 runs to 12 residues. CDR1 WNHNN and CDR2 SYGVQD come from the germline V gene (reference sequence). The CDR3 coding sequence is TGCGCCAGCAGTGAACCGGGATTTGGGCAGTTCTTC. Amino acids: CASSEPGFGQFF.

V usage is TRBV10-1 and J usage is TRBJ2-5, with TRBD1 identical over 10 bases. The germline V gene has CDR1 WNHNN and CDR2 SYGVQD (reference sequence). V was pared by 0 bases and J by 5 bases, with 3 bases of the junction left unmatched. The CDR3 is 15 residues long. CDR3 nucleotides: TGCGCCAGCAGTGAGTCGGGACAGGGGACGGAGACCCAGTACTTC. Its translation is CASSESGQGTETQYF.

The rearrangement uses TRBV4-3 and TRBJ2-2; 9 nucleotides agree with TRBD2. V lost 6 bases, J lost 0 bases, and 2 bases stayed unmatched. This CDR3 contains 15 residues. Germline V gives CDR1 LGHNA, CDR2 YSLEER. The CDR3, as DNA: TGCGCCAGCAGTAGCGGGGGCGCGAACACCGGGGAGCTGTTTTTT. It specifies CASSSGGANTGELFF.

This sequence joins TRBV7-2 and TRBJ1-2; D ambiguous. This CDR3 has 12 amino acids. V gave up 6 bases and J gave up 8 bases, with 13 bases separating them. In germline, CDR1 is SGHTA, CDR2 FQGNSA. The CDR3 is CASSVWGGGYTF. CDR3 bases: TGTGCCAGCAGTGTTTGGGGAGGGGGCTACACCTTC.

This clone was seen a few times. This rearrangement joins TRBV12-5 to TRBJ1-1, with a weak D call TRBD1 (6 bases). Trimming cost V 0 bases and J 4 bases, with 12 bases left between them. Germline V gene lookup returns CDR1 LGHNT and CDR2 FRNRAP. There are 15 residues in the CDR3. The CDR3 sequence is CASGLVEGGVTEAFF. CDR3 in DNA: TGTGCTAGTGGTTTGGTGGAAGGGGGGGTCACTGAAGCTTTCTTT.

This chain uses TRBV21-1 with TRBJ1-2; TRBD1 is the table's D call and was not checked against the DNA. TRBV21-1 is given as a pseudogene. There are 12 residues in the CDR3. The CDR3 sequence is CASSKVQDGYTF. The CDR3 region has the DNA TGTGCCAGCAGCAAAGTGCAGGATGGCTACACCTTC.

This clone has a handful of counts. CDR3 bases: TGTGCCAGCAACGGGAGGGTGAACAATGAGCAGTTCTTC. This gives the protein CASNGRVNNEQFF. The chain carries TRBV6-6 and TRBJ2-1; 8 bases align to TRBD2. This CDR3 is 13 amino acids long. Trimming at V came to 7 bases and at J to 5 bases, leaving 4 bases not matched to a gene. Germline V lookup: CDR1 MNHNY, CDR2 SVGAGI (reference sequence).

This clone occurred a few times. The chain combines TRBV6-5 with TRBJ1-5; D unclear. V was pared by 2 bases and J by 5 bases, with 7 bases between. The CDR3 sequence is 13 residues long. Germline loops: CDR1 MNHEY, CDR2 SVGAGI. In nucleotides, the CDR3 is TGTGCCAGCAGTTACCGTCGGGATCAGCCCCAGCATTTT. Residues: CASSYRRDQPQHF.

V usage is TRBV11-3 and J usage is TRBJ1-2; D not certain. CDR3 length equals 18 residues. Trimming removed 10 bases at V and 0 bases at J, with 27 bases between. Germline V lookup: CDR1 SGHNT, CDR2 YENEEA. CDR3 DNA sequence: TGTGCCACACAACTACGGGAGAGAACTTACGAAGCTAACTATGGCTACACCTTC. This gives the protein CATQLRERTYEANYGYTF.

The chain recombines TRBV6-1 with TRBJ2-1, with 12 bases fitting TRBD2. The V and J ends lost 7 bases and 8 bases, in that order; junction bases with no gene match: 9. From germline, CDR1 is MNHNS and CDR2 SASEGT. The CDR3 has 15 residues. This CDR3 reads CASKQLAGGLDEQFF. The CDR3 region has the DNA TGTGCCAGCAAACAACTAGCGGGAGGTCTAGATGAGCAGTTCTTC.